The text below deals with one T cell receptor beta chain. Its antigen remains unidentified. This specimen comes from a study of PD-1 blockade in mismatch repair-deficient tumors. At the level of the study: All were previously treated, progressing patients with some twelve mismatch repair-deficient cancer types. Whole-study findings and limits: Tumor-resident clones, often undetectable pretreatment in blood, expanded then contracted after pembrolizumab.

TCR sequencing covered a few patients who responded to pembrolizumab. The repertoire was sequenced with immunoSEQ multiplex PCR; TCRdb's copy has only in-frame clones and lacks some. This sample carries 100,000 or so clones, about four fifths of them seen once, and the ten largest clones take roughly 6.3%. V lost 8 bases and J 0 bases, leaving 20 bases between the germline ends. The CDR3 consists of 16 residues. CDR1 MRHNA and CDR2 SNTAGT come from the germline V gene. This chain links TRBV6-4 with TRBJ2-7; the D call may be TRBD1 or TRBD2 (5 bases each). Sequenced material: peripheral blood, taken around 8 months after starting pembrolizumab. The receptor comes from an adult with mismatch repair-deficient cancer. The CDR3 DNA sequence: TGTGCCAGCGATCCCGGGACGGGGACGAGCTCCTACGAGCAGTACTTC. It is translated as CASDPGTGTSSYEQYF.